These 10 T cell receptor beta chains were all obtained from the same sample, sequenced in a study of blood T cell repertoires in COVID-19. The data were produced by immunoSEQ multiplex PCR, yet TCRdb's version contains in-frame clones alone and is incomplete. The table has 200,000 to 250,000 clones, about four fifths seen once. Sequenced material: PBMCs or T cells enriched from blood (not recorded which). Every receptor here comes from a woman aged 55-69 years who had recovered from COVID-19.

The chain has TRBV30 and TRBJ1-1; maybe TRBD1 (6 bases). Trimming removed 4 bases at V and 1 base at J, with 10 bases between. This CDR3 contains 13 residues. CDR1 is GTSNPN, CDR2 SVGIG, per germline (reference sequence). CDR3 region: CAWTRGPNTEAFF. CDR3 bases: TGTGCCTGGACCAGGGGCCCGAACACTGAAGCTTTCTTT. Looking up the rest from reference TRBV30 and TRBJ1-1 gives the full variable domain: SQTIHQWPATLVQPVGSPLSLECTVEGTSNPNLYWYRQAAGRGLQLLFYSVGIGQISSEVPQNLSASRPQDRQFILSSKKLLLSDSGFYLCAWTRGPNTEAFFGQGTRLTVV.

J is TRBJ2-1 and V is TRBV10-3; 14 bases fit TRBD2. Germline loops: CDR1 ENHRY, CDR2 SYGVKD. The CDR3 length is 16 residues. In DNA form, the CDR3 reads TGTGCGAACTCAAGGGGACTAGCGGGAGATATAAATGAGCAGTTCTTC. Protein product: CANSRGLAGDINEQFF.

V usage is TRBV15 and J usage is TRBJ2-2; perhaps TRBD1 as D (5 bases). The V end lost 0 bases, the J end lost 3 bases, and 11 bases lay between the germline ends. Germline V gives CDR1 LNHNV, CDR2 YYDKDF (reference sequence). This CDR3 spans 16 amino acids. CDR3 coding DNA: TGTGCCACCAGCAGAGATAGGGGCTACTACACCGGGGAGCTGTTTTTT. Translation: CATSRDRGYYTGELFF.

The chain recombines TRBV5-4 with TRBJ2-7; 8 bases match TRBD1. Germline CDR1 and CDR2: SGHNT and YYREEE (reference sequence). CDR3 length equals 18 residues. The V gene end was trimmed by 3 bases and the J gene end by 3 bases; junction bases not matched to a gene: 17. CDR3 nucleotide sequence: TGTGCCAGCAGCTCCGGGACAGGTCCTATCTCGAACCTCTACGAGCAGTACTTC. It translates to CASSSGTGPISNLYEQYF.

This clone was observed a single time. The chain couples TRBV20-1 to TRBJ2-7, with D hard to call. The ends were cut back, 6 bases at V and 0 bases at J, with 18 bases in the middle. The CDR3 spans 15 residues. Germline V CDR1 and CDR2: DFQATT, SNEGSKA (reference sequence). Written as DNA, the CDR3 is TGCAGTGCAAGTTCCTCGTCTGGCCGCTCCTACGAGCAGTACTTC. Its protein is CSASSSSGRSYEQYF.

This rearrangement joins TRBV7-9 to TRBJ2-7, with TRBD2 identical over 14 bases. The CDR3 loop spans 19 amino acids. V shed 5 bases, J shed 3 bases, and the junction held 15 bases outside the gene matches. CDR1 and CDR2 from the germline V gene are SEHNR and FQNEAQ (reference sequence). CDR3 DNA: TGTGCCAGCAGCCCCGGACAGGGGGCAGGGACTAGCGGGAGCTACGAGCAGTACTTC. Amino acids: CASSPGQGAGTSGSYEQYF. Drawing the rest from reference TRBV7-9 and TRBJ2-7, the complete variable domain is DTGVSQNPRHKITKRGQNVTFRCDPISEHNRLYWYRQTLGQGPEFLTYFQNEAQLEKSRLLSDRFSAERPKGSFSTLEIQRTEQGDSAMYLCASSPGQGAGTSGSYEQYFGPGTRLTVT.

This clone was detected only a few times. The gene calls are TRBV13 and TRBJ2-1; TRBD1 aligns across 9 bases. After removal of 8 bases from V and 6 bases from J, the junction contained 8 bases not matched to a gene. This CDR3 is built from 14 residues. Germline V gene sequence: CDR1 PRHDT, CDR2 FYEKMQ (reference sequence). The CDR3 sequence: CASLTGTGSNEQFF. CDR3 bases: TGTGCCAGCCTTACCGGGACAGGGAGCAATGAGCAGTTCTTC.

The chain couples TRBV2 to TRBJ2-7; D is unresolved. There are 13 residues in the CDR3. From germline, CDR1 is SNHLY and CDR2 FYNNEI. The V gene lost 0 bases and the J gene lost 11 bases, with 14 bases spanning the gap. The CDR3 bases are TGTGCCAGCAGTGAAGCGAGGCACTCCGGAAAGTACTTC. Translated, it gives CASSEARHSGKYF. Combining the CDR3 with reference TRBV2 and TRBJ2-7 gives the whole variable domain EPEVTQTPSHQVTQMGQEVILRCVPISNHLYFYWYRQILGQKVEFLVSFYNNEISEKSEIFDDQFSVERPDGSNFTLKIRSTKLEDSAMYFCASSEARHSGKYFGPGTRLTVT.

This rearrangement joins TRBV5-1 to TRBJ2-5; the match to TRBD2 covers 8 bases. The trim removed 2 bases at V and 2 bases at J, leaving 2 bases unmatched. The CDR3 length is 14 residues. Germline CDR1 reads SGHRS; CDR2 reads YFSETQ. The CDR3 region is CASSLSGGQETQYF. CDR3 bases: TGCGCCAGCAGCTTAAGCGGGGGACAAGAGACCCAGTACTTC.

The CDR3 region is CASSYTIRGMNTEAFF. The CDR3 coding sequence is TGTGCCAGCAGCTATACCATCAGGGGGATGAACACTGAAGCTTTCTTT. V and J are TRBV27 and TRBJ1-1; 7 bases are shared with TRBD1. Germline V lookup: CDR1 MNHEY, CDR2 SMNVEV (reference sequence). The CDR3 runs to 16 residues. The J segment lost 0 bases and the V segment lost 6 bases, leaving 10 bases of the junction unmatched.